These T cell receptor beta chains were read from a single sample in a study of PD-L1 blockade in urothelial cancer. Clones were read by immunoSEQ multiplex PCR, and TCRdb kept only the in-frame ones, dropping some. The sample holds 72,000 or so clones, approximately 91% seen once. The source material was PBMCs, sampled around atezolizumab (anti-PD-L1) treatment. These receptors were collected from a man aged 55-75 years with urothelial cancer. Each CDR3 is given with its conserved first and last residue. A D gene is named only where the DNA matches it firmly.

J,D,V,length,CDR3
TRBJ2-7,.,TRBV7-9,16,CASSPYSAGGLYEQYF
TRBJ2-1,.,TRBV25-1,14,CASSTQRTVNEQFF
TRBJ1-1,.,TRBV7-9,13,CASSLDRNTEAFF
TRBJ1-5,TRBD1,TRBV18,15,CASSRDRGQGQPQHF
TRBJ2-7,.,TRBV4-1,15,CASSQEVGTWGEQYF
TRBJ1-1,.,TRBV7-9,15,CASSLHTSGNTEAFF
TRBJ1-2,.,TRBV9,14,CASTLGGVDYGYTF
TRBJ2-3,.,TRBV27,13,CASSLGGGGTQYF
TRBJ2-7,TRBD1,TRBV4-1,15,CASSQRPGQSYEQYF
TRBJ1-3,.,TRBV5-8,14,CASSDQGSENTIYF
TRBJ1-3,TRBD1,TRBV4-1,16,CASSRQSQGAGNTIYF
TRBJ1-3,.,TRBV28,16,CASSFHRASSGNTIYF
TRBJ2-5,.,TRBV5-1,14,CASSLDTLRETQYF
TRBJ2-2,TRBD2,TRBV5-1,17,CASSLVPSGVGTGELFF
TRBJ2-3,TRBD2,TRBV9,18,CASSVARASGTSTDTQYF